Following are 6 T cell receptor beta chains from one sample sequenced in a study of blood T cells in healthy people across ages. Next came a second PCR, run for about 6 to 12 cycles, which used a sample-barcoded 5' primer along with a J-beta primer mix. Each CDR3 protein is one row after TCRdb ran MiXCR on the 5' RACE reads. Of approximately 900,000 distinct CDR3 sequences listed, 25% to 30% are singletons. These data were also filed under a second study, of T cells of mothers and their children.

The source material was blood. Receptors were obtained from a woman aged 40 to 55 in good health.

This chain uses TRBV2 with TRBJ2-4; the match to TRBD2 covers 10 bases. CDR3 size: 15 residues. Germline V gives CDR1 SNHLY, CDR2 FYNNEI. The ends lost 5 bases at V and 13 bases at J; junction bases unmatched: 14. The CDR3 bases are TGTGCCAGCAGTTACGGGACTAGCGTTTACAATGAGCAGTACTTC. This translates into CASSYGTSVYNEQYF.

This clonotype was observed a few times. The genes are TRBV2 and TRBJ2-5; TRBD2 matches 8 bases. CDR1 and CDR2 (germline): SNHLY, FYNNEI. The junction had 6 bases not matched to a gene; V was cut back by 6 bases and J by 0 bases. The CDR3 is 15 amino acids. The CDR3 DNA is TGTGCCAGCAGGGTAGCGGGGTTGTACCAAGAGACCCAGTACTTC. It yields the protein CASRVAGLYQETQYF.

The V and J genes are TRBV7-9 and TRBJ1-2, with TRBD1 matching over 7 bases. The V and J ends lost 5 bases and 2 bases, in that order; junction bases with no gene match: 5. This CDR3 region has 14 residues. Germline CDR1 reads SEHNR; CDR2 reads FQNEAQ (reference sequence). CDR3 nucleotide sequence: TGTGCCAGCAGCCTCTTGACAGGGAACTATGGCTACACCTTC. Amino acids: CASSLLTGNYGYTF.

This clonotype was detected only a few times. This rearrangement joins TRBV6-6 to TRBJ1-6, with TRBD1 identical over 8 bases. The V gene's germline CDR1 is MNHNY and CDR2 SVGAGI (reference sequence). Germline trimming cut 7 bases from V and 9 bases from J; bases unmatched to any gene: 8. There are 14 residues in the CDR3. The CDR3, as DNA: TGTGCCAGCACTCTTGGGACAGGATCTTCACCCCTCCACTTT. Encoded protein: CASTLGTGSSPLHF.

The V and J genes are TRBV7-2 and TRBJ1-4; D may be TRBD1 (6 bases). Trimming shortened V by 5 bases and J by 10 bases, and 20 bases separated the two germline ends. This CDR3 region has 15 residues. CDR1 is SGHTA, CDR2 FQGNSA, per germline. CDR3 sequence reads: CASSTYRAAQGKLFF. For the CDR3, the DNA is TGTGCCAGCAGCACCTACAGGGCGGCCCAGGGAAAACTGTTTTTT.

This clonotype came up a few times. The chain recombines TRBV6-5 with TRBJ2-1; D not certain. CDR1 is MNHEY and CDR2 is SVGAGI in the germline V gene. The CDR3 has 13 residues. The V gene lost 4 bases and the J gene lost 4 bases, with 8 bases spanning the gap. The CDR3 nucleotides read TGTGCCAGCAGTTCAATCGCGTACAATGAGCAGTTCTTC. Translating it yields CASSSIAYNEQFF.